This T cell receptor (beta chain) was found in a study of technical replicates of blood from a few donors. Clones were read by immunoSEQ multiplex PCR, and TCRdb kept only the in-frame ones, dropping some. The sample includes about 80,000 clones, about 95% of them seen just once. Sequencing used T cells isolated from PBMCs. This TCR was recovered from a human donor in good health.

In DNA form, the CDR3 reads TGTGCCAGCAGCCGGGACAGGGATTTATCAGCTTTCTTT. Translated, it gives CASSRDRDLSAFF. The V gene is TRBV11-2, the J gene TRBJ1-1; 9 bases fit TRBD1. The length of the CDR3 is 13 residues. Germline CDR1 reads SGHAT; CDR2 reads FQNNGV. The trim removed 5 bases at V and 10 bases at J, leaving 8 bases unmatched.